This is a list of T cell receptor beta chains from one sample in a study of control samples from healthy donors and cancer patients. TCRdb's copy holds only in-frame clones and misses some; the assay was immunoSEQ multiplex PCR. The sample carries approximately 220,000 clones, about 95% recorded once. The sequencing sample was made of blood. The receptors here all came from a man aged 45-60 years in good health. The CDR3 runs from the conserved cysteine through the conserved F or W. The D gene is left open where the match is weak. Size is stated for part of the rows, as once, few or many counts, or as a class when the clone is expanded.

D gene: -
V gene: TRBV5-1
J gene: TRBJ2-7
clone size: once
CDR3 DNA: TGCGCCAGCAGCTCTAAACCGGGCTACGAGCAGTACTTC
CDR3 protein: CASSSKPGYEQYF

D gene: -
V gene: TRBV6-5
J gene: TRBJ1-1
clone size: -
CDR3 DNA: TGTGCCAGCAGTTACTCGAGGGTCACAAAGAACACTGAAGCTTTCTTT
CDR3 protein: CASSYSRVTKNTEAFF

D gene: TRBD2
V gene: TRBV7-6
J gene: TRBJ2-5
clone size: -
CDR3 DNA: TGTGCCAGCAGCTTAGACGTAGCGGGGGGGCCAGAGACCCAGTACTTC
CDR3 protein: CASSLDVAGGPETQYF

D gene: TRBD1
V gene: TRBV5-1
J gene: TRBJ2-1
clone size: -
CDR3 DNA: TGCGCCAGCAGCGGACAGGGGGCGAATGAGCAGTTCTTC
CDR3 protein: CASSGQGANEQFF

D gene: TRBD2
V gene: TRBV7-2
J gene: TRBJ2-7
clone size: -
CDR3 DNA: TGTGCCAGCAGCTTCTCCAGCGGGGGCGGGGGTTACGAGCAGTACTTC
CDR3 protein: CASSFSSGGGGYEQYF

D gene: TRBD1
V gene: TRBV29-1
J gene: TRBJ1-3
clone size: once
CDR3 DNA: TGCAGCGTTGGACAGGGGGCCTCCTCTGGAAACACCATATATTTT
CDR3 protein: CSVGQGASSGNTIYF

D gene: TRBD1
V gene: TRBV19
J gene: TRBJ1-1
clone size: -
CDR3 DNA: TGTGCCAGTAGAACAGGGGGTGGTACTGAAGCTTTCTTT
CDR3 protein: CASRTGGGTEAFF

D gene: TRBD1
V gene: TRBV10-3
J gene: TRBJ1-6
clone size: -
CDR3 DNA: TGTGCCATCAGTGAACCCGGGACAGCCTATGTGAATTCACCCCTCCACTTT
CDR3 protein: CAISEPGTAYVNSPLHF

D gene: -
V gene: TRBV5-1
J gene: TRBJ2-1
clone size: -
CDR3 DNA: TGCGCCAGCAGCTTGGCGACCTACAATGAGCAGTTCTTC
CDR3 protein: CASSLATYNEQFF

D gene: -
V gene: TRBV9
J gene: TRBJ1-6
clone size: -
CDR3 DNA: TGTGCCAGCAGCGCTTATGAGGCACCCCTCCACTTT
CDR3 protein: CASSAYEAPLHF

D gene: -
V gene: TRBV11-2
J gene: TRBJ1-5
clone size: -
CDR3 DNA: TGTGCCAGCGCTCGGGACCCTCAGGGGCCCCAGCATTTT
CDR3 protein: CASARDPQGPQHF

D gene: -
V gene: TRBV23-1
J gene: TRBJ1-2
clone size: -
CDR3 DNA: TGCGCCAGCAGTCAAACCGGTTACGGAGGCTACACCTTC
CDR3 protein: CASSQTGYGGYTF

D gene: -
V gene: TRBV5-6
J gene: TRBJ1-6
clone size: -
CDR3 DNA: TGTGCCAGCAGCTTGGAGGCAGCGGTTAATTCACCCCTCCACTTT
CDR3 protein: CASSLEAAVNSPLHF

D gene: -
V gene: TRBV6-5
J gene: TRBJ1-1
clone size: -
CDR3 DNA: TGTGCCAGCACCTACGGACCGAACACTGAAGCTTTCTTT
CDR3 protein: CASTYGPNTEAFF

D gene: TRBD2
V gene: TRBV6-6
J gene: TRBJ2-2
clone size: -
CDR3 DNA: TGTGCCAGCAGTCGGGGACTAGCGGGGGGTCCCACCGGGGAGCTGTTTTTT
CDR3 protein: CASSRGLAGGPTGELFF

D gene: -
V gene: TRBV12-3/TRBV12-4
J gene: TRBJ2-5
clone size: -
CDR3 DNA: TGTGCCAGCAGTTTAAGGTCTAAGGAGACCCAGTACTTC
CDR3 protein: CASSLRSKETQYF

D gene: -
V gene: TRBV9
J gene: TRBJ1-3
clone size: -
CDR3 DNA: TGTGCCAGCACCCCAGGGGACCGCTTCTCTGGAAACACCATATATTTT
CDR3 protein: CASTPGDRFSGNTIYF

D gene: -
V gene: TRBV13
J gene: TRBJ1-6
clone size: -
CDR3 DNA: TGTGCCAGCAGCCCACCCGGAGATTCACCCCTCCACTTT
CDR3 protein: CASSPPGDSPLHF

D gene: -
V gene: TRBV19
J gene: TRBJ1-1
clone size: -
CDR3 DNA: TGTGCCAGTAGAGAGGTCCAGGGCATGAACACTGAAGCTTTCTTT
CDR3 protein: CASREVQGMNTEAFF

D gene: TRBD1
V gene: TRBV18
J gene: TRBJ1-1
clone size: -
CDR3 DNA: TGTGCCAGCTCGTCGGACAGGGAGGCTGAAGCTTTCTTT
CDR3 protein: CASSSDREAEAFF

D gene: -
V gene: TRBV24-1
J gene: TRBJ2-1
clone size: -
CDR3 DNA: TGTGCCACCAGTGCGCAGGGCGGCGGAAATGAGCAGTTCTTC
CDR3 protein: CATSAQGGGNEQFF

D gene: TRBD1
V gene: TRBV2
J gene: TRBJ2-2
clone size: -
CDR3 DNA: TGTGCCAGCAGCCTTATGGGACAGGGCAACACCGGGGAGCTGTTTTTT
CDR3 protein: CASSLMGQGNTGELFF

D gene: -
V gene: TRBV9
J gene: TRBJ1-5
clone size: -
CDR3 DNA: TGTGCCAGCAGCCCTCGGACAGTTTTCTTTCACAATCAGCCCCAGCATTTT
CDR3 protein: CASSPRTVFFHNQPQHF

D gene: TRBD2
V gene: TRBV6-6
J gene: TRBJ2-3
clone size: -
CDR3 DNA: TGTGCCAGCAGGCCTAGCGGGGAGGATACGCAGTATTTT
CDR3 protein: CASRPSGEDTQYF

D gene: TRBD2
V gene: TRBV5-1
J gene: TRBJ2-1
clone size: -
CDR3 DNA: TGCGCCAGCAGCTTGGGGCGGGAGCTTTACAATGAGCAGTTCTTC
CDR3 protein: CASSLGRELYNEQFF

D gene: -
V gene: TRBV3-1/TRBV3-2
J gene: TRBJ1-4
clone size: -
CDR3 DNA: TGTGCCAGCAGCCAGAGAGTGGCTAATGAAAAACTGTTTTTT
CDR3 protein: CASSQRVANEKLFF

D gene: -
V gene: TRBV7-2
J gene: TRBJ2-7
clone size: few
CDR3 DNA: TGTGCCAGCAGCTCTCCGCTGGGTCGTTCCTACGAGCAGTACTTC
CDR3 protein: CASSSPLGRSYEQYF

D gene: -
V gene: TRBV5-1
J gene: TRBJ2-5
clone size: -
CDR3 DNA: TGCGCCAGCAGAAATCTGGGGGCGGAGGAGACCCAGTACTTC
CDR3 protein: CASRNLGAEETQYF

D gene: -
V gene: TRBV2
J gene: TRBJ2-1
clone size: -
CDR3 DNA: TGTGCCAGCAGCGTTGACAATGAGCAGTTCTTC
CDR3 protein: CASSVDNEQFF

D gene: -
V gene: TRBV9
J gene: TRBJ1-1
clone size: -
CDR3 DNA: TGTGCCAGCACCCCCTGGGGGCTCGGGACTGAAGCTTTCTTT
CDR3 protein: CASTPWGLGTEAFF

D gene: -
V gene: TRBV5-1
J gene: TRBJ2-1
clone size: -
CDR3 DNA: TGCGCCAGCAGCGGCCAGGGCTACAATGAGCAGTTCTTC
CDR3 protein: CASSGQGYNEQFF

D gene: -
V gene: TRBV6-4
J gene: TRBJ2-1
clone size: -
CDR3 DNA: TGTGCCAGCAGTGACAGGGATCAAAATGAGCAGTTCTTC
CDR3 protein: CASSDRDQNEQFF

D gene: TRBD2
V gene: TRBV24-1
J gene: TRBJ2-1
clone size: -
CDR3 DNA: TGTGCCACCAGTGGCATAGCGGGGGCTTCGCAGTTCTTC
CDR3 protein: CATSGIAGASQFF

D gene: -
V gene: TRBV24-1
J gene: TRBJ2-2
clone size: -
CDR3 DNA: TGTGCCACCAGTGACCCCTCGGGCACCGGGGAGCTGTTTTTT
CDR3 protein: CATSDPSGTGELFF

D gene: TRBD2
V gene: TRBV5-1
J gene: TRBJ2-5
clone size: -
CDR3 DNA: TGCGCCAGCAGCTGGGGGACTAGCCAAGAGACCCAGTACTTC
CDR3 protein: CASSWGTSQETQYF

D gene: -
V gene: TRBV6-6
J gene: TRBJ2-7
clone size: -
CDR3 DNA: TGTGCCAGCAGTTTCTTGACGGGGACCTACGAGCAGTACTTC
CDR3 protein: CASSFLTGTYEQYF

D gene: TRBD1
V gene: TRBV3-1/TRBV3-2
J gene: TRBJ1-2
clone size: -
CDR3 DNA: TGTGCCAGCAGCGGGACAGCGGATGGCTACACCTTC
CDR3 protein: CASSGTADGYTF

D gene: -
V gene: TRBV11-2
J gene: TRBJ1-1
clone size: -
CDR3 DNA: TGTGCCAGCAGCCATAACAGAGACACTGAAGCTTTCTTT
CDR3 protein: CASSHNRDTEAFF

D gene: -
V gene: TRBV10-3
J gene: TRBJ2-5
clone size: -
CDR3 DNA: TGTGCCATCAGTGTCGGTCGCGAGACCCAGTACTTC
CDR3 protein: CAISVGRETQYF

D gene: -
V gene: TRBV19
J gene: TRBJ1-5
clone size: -
CDR3 DNA: TGTGCCAGTAGCCCTCAGGCAGCCTATCAGCCCCAGCATTTT
CDR3 protein: CASSPQAAYQPQHF

D gene: -
V gene: TRBV5-5
J gene: TRBJ1-3
clone size: -
CDR3 DNA: TGTGCCAGCAGCTTGGGCCCTCCCAGGGGCTCTGGAAACACCATATATTTT
CDR3 protein: CASSLGPPRGSGNTIYF

D gene: TRBD2
V gene: TRBV6-4
J gene: TRBJ2-3
clone size: -
CDR3 DNA: TGTGCCAGCAGTGACTCGATAGTAGCGGGGGAGGGCACAGATACGCAGTATTTT
CDR3 protein: CASSDSIVAGEGTDTQYF

D gene: -
V gene: TRBV7-9
J gene: TRBJ1-5
clone size: -
CDR3 DNA: TGTGCCAGCAGCTCGTACGAGGGGCAGCCCCAGCATTTT
CDR3 protein: CASSSYEGQPQHF

D gene: -
V gene: TRBV2
J gene: TRBJ1-3
clone size: -
CDR3 DNA: TGTGCCAGCAGTGTAGGGGGGGCTGGAAACACCATATATTTT
CDR3 protein: CASSVGGAGNTIYF

D gene: -
V gene: TRBV7-9
J gene: TRBJ2-5
clone size: -
CDR3 DNA: TGTGCCAGCAGCCCATCGATCCGGACGAGCCAAGAGACCCAGTACTTC
CDR3 protein: CASSPSIRTSQETQYF

D gene: TRBD2
V gene: TRBV2
J gene: TRBJ2-5
clone size: -
CDR3 DNA: TGTGCCAGCAGTGCTAGGGCGGGGGGAGTAGAGACCCAGTACTTC
CDR3 protein: CASSARAGGVETQYF

D gene: -
V gene: TRBV18
J gene: TRBJ2-7
clone size: -
CDR3 DNA: TGTGCCAGCTCCTCGAAGGGGGGACATGCCTACGAGCAGTACTTC
CDR3 protein: CASSSKGGHAYEQYF

D gene: -
V gene: TRBV7-2
J gene: TRBJ2-1
clone size: -
CDR3 DNA: TGTGCCAGCAGGGCCCGGTGGAGTGGTCGGTACAATGAGCAGTTCTTC
CDR3 protein: CASRARWSGRYNEQFF

D gene: -
V gene: TRBV10-2
J gene: TRBJ1-5
clone size: -
CDR3 DNA: TGCGCCAGCAGTATCCGGTCATTGAATCAGCCCCAGCATTTT
CDR3 protein: CASSIRSLNQPQHF

D gene: -
V gene: TRBV2
J gene: TRBJ1-6
clone size: -
CDR3 DNA: TGTGCCAGCACTTCGGCTAGCTCCTATAATTCACCCCTCCACTTT
CDR3 protein: CASTSASSYNSPLHF

D gene: -
V gene: TRBV9
J gene: TRBJ1-4
clone size: -
CDR3 DNA: TGTGCCAGCAGCCCAGAGGCAGGTCGTGAAAAACTGTTTTTT
CDR3 protein: CASSPEAGREKLFF

D gene: -
V gene: TRBV18
J gene: TRBJ1-2
clone size: -
CDR3 DNA: TGTGCCAGCTCACCCACCACGGTCTATGGCTACACCTTC
CDR3 protein: CASSPTTVYGYTF

D gene: -
V gene: TRBV28
J gene: TRBJ1-3
clone size: -
CDR3 DNA: TGTGCCAGCAGTCGCGTCGACCCGACCTCTGGAAACACCATATATTTT
CDR3 protein: CASSRVDPTSGNTIYF

D gene: -
V gene: TRBV19
J gene: TRBJ1-1
clone size: -
CDR3 DNA: TGTGCCAGTAGTATTGGGCAGGGTTACACTGAAGCTTTCTTT
CDR3 protein: CASSIGQGYTEAFF

D gene: -
V gene: TRBV9
J gene: TRBJ2-7
clone size: once
CDR3 DNA: TGTGCCAGCAGCGGGGAGGGTGGTGGGACAGAATCCTACGAGCAGTACTTC
CDR3 protein: CASSGEGGGTESYEQYF

D gene: -
V gene: TRBV7-3
J gene: TRBJ1-4
clone size: -
CDR3 DNA: TGTGCCAGCAGCTCGGGCCCGGGACGGAGTAATGAAAAACTGTTTTTT
CDR3 protein: CASSSGPGRSNEKLFF

D gene: TRBD1
V gene: TRBV30
J gene: TRBJ2-2
clone size: -
CDR3 DNA: TGTGCCTGGAGTAACCCCGGGACAGGGTCCGGGGAGCTGTTTTTT
CDR3 protein: CAWSNPGTGSGELFF

D gene: -
V gene: TRBV13
J gene: TRBJ1-6
clone size: -
CDR3 DNA: TGTGCCAGCAGCTCGGGGCGACGAGAAAATTCACCCCTCCACTTT
CDR3 protein: CASSSGRRENSPLHF

D gene: TRBD1
V gene: TRBV5-1
J gene: TRBJ2-5
clone size: -
CDR3 DNA: TGCGCCAGCAGCTCAACCGGGACAGGGGAAGAGACCCAGTACTTC
CDR3 protein: CASSSTGTGEETQYF

D gene: -
V gene: TRBV18
J gene: TRBJ1-1
clone size: -
CDR3 DNA: TGTGCCAGCTCACCATATTCGGGACAACATAACACTGAAGCTTTCTTT
CDR3 protein: CASSPYSGQHNTEAFF